This is a list of T cell receptor beta chains from one sample in a study of cytomegalovirus exposure and HLA in healthy donors. Libraries were prepared by immunoSEQ multiplex PCR; TCRdb keeps only in-frame clonotypes and omits some of them. Of 150,000 to 200,000 clones listed, less than 90% are singletons. Sequencing was carried out using PBMCs. The receptors come from a man aged 25 to 40 in good health and CMV-seropositive. The CDR3 runs from the conserved cysteine through the conserved F or W. D genes are given only for firm matches. Not every row has a clone size; where given, it reads once, few, many or a size class.

TRBJ1-5,NA,once,16,TRBV28,TGTGCCAGCAGTCCCCGGGGGGGATGGGGCAATCAGCCCCAGCATTTT,CASSPRGGWGNQPQHF
TRBJ2-5,NA,NA,15,TRBV18,TGTGCCAGCTCACCTCTAGGAGGGCCTGAGGAGACCCAGTACTTC,CASSPLGGPEETQYF
TRBJ1-5,TRBD1,NA,14,TRBV7-9,TGTGCCAGCAGAGGGACAGGAAGAAATCAGCCCCAGCATTTT,CASRGTGRNQPQHF
TRBJ1-6,NA,NA,15,TRBV2,TGTGCCAGCAGTGAAAGATTAGGGAGTAATTCACCCCTCCACTTT,CASSERLGSNSPLHF
TRBJ1-5,NA,NA,13,TRBV28,TGTGCCAGCAGCCGACAGGTAAATCAGCCCCAGCATTTT,CASSRQVNQPQHF
TRBJ1-1,NA,NA,14,TRBV10-3,TGTGCCATCAGTGAGCAGACACAGAACACTGAAGCTTTCTTT,CAISEQTQNTEAFF
TRBJ2-5,NA,few,13,TRBV18,TGTGCCAGCTCACCGGGGCGGGGAGAGACCCAGTACTTC,CASSPGRGETQYF
TRBJ2-7,TRBD2,NA,18,TRBV4-2,TGTGCCAGCAGCCAAATAGGGGCTAGCGGTTCTAGCTCCTACGAGCAGTACTTC,CASSQIGASGSSSYEQYF
TRBJ2-5,TRBD1,NA,14,TRBV28,TGTGCCAGCAGTCCCGACAGGGGAGAGGAGACCCAGTACTTC,CASSPDRGEETQYF
TRBJ1-1,NA,NA,14,TRBV29-1,TGCAGCGTTGTCGTATATCGGAGGGACACTGAAGCTTTCTTT,CSVVVYRRDTEAFF
TRBJ1-3,TRBD1,NA,18,TRBV9,TGTGCCAGCAGCACTCATGGGGCAGGGGGCATATCCGGAAACACCATATATTTT,CASSTHGAGGISGNTIYF
TRBJ2-2,NA,NA,15,TRBV6-5,TGTGCCAGCAGCCTCTCGACAGGAAACACCGGGGAGCTGTTTTTT,CASSLSTGNTGELFF
TRBJ2-5,TRBD2,NA,14,TRBV2,TGTGCCAGCATGGGACTAGCGGCCCAAGAGACCCAGTACTTC,CASMGLAAQETQYF
TRBJ2-1,TRBD2,once,15,TRBV7-2,TGTGCCAGCAGCCGGACTAGCGGGACATTCAATGAGCAGTTCTTC,CASSRTSGTFNEQFF
TRBJ1-2,NA,few,12,TRBV28,TGTGCCAGCGGGCAGGGTAACTATGGCTACACCTTC,CASGQGNYGYTF
TRBJ1-4,TRBD1,NA,15,TRBV11-2,TGTGCCAGCAGCACCAGGGGGTCGTGGGGTGAAAAACTGTTTTTT,CASSTRGSWGEKLFF
TRBJ2-1,NA,NA,14,TRBV6-6,TGTGCCAGCAGAGACGGAGGTACCCACAATGAGCAGTTCTTC,CASRDGGTHNEQFF